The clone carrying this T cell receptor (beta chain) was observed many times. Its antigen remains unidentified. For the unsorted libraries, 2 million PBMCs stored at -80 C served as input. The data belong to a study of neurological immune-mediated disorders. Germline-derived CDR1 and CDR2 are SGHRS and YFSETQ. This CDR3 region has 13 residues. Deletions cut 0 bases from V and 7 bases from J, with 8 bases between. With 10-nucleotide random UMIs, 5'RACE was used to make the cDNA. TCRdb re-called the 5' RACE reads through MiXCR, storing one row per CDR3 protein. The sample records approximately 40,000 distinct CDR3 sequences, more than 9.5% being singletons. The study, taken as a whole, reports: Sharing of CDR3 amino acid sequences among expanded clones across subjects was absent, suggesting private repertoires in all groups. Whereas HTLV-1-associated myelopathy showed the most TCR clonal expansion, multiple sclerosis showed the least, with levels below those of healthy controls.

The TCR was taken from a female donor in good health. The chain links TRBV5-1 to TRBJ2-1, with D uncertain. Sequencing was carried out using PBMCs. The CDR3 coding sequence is TGCGCCAGCAGCTTGGCCCAGGTAAATGAGCAGTTCTTC. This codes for CASSLAQVNEQFF.